This T cell receptor (beta chain) was documented in a study of T-cell memory formation after mild COVID-19. Study information: The TCR clusters were mostly specific to one donor. Study-level points and caveats: From day 15 to 85, contracting clones were balanced between CD4 and CD8, whereas later expanders leaned toward CD4+. Some clones that responded were present in memory (sampled pre-infection), which suggests cross-reactive memory joined.

A remark on this clonotype: Its antigen is currently unknown.

The germline V gene has CDR1 DFQATT and CDR2 SNEGSKA (reference sequence). The junction had 9 bases not matched to a gene; V was cut back by 4 bases and J by 3 bases. This CDR3 is built from 16 residues. After 5'RACE with constant-segment primers, TCR alpha and TCR beta cDNA libraries carrying sample barcodes and UMIs were obtained. TCRdb reanalysed the 5' RACE reads using MiXCR and keeps one entry per CDR3 protein. The sample lists about 340,000 distinct CDR3 sequences, more than 15% occurring once. This sequence joins TRBV20-1 and TRBJ2-7; 13 bases map to TRBD2. Sequencing was performed on PBMCs or a T cell subset sorted from them (not recorded which). This sequence originates from a man in his late teens or twenties who had mild COVID-19 (a few samples of this study predate the infection). Cell type and time point are not known. The CDR3 sequence: CSATGTSGAILYEQYF. The CDR3 DNA follows: TGCAGTGCTACCGGGACTAGCGGGGCGATTCTCTACGAGCAGTACTTC.